The entry below describes one T cell receptor beta chain. Its antigen remains unidentified. The sample comes from a study of PD-L1 blockade in urothelial cancer. Background on the study: About 90% of the 29 patients were men whose urothelial cancer was bladder-origin.

Clones were sequenced by immunoSEQ multiplex PCR, and TCRdb holds only the in-frame ones, with some missing. Of about 56,000 clones listed, about 85% were seen once; the top ten hold 15% to 17%. Study-level points and caveats: Tumor-associated clones in blood expanded more at 3 weeks in durable-benefit patients.

CDR3 length: 13 amino acids. V was clipped by 4 bases and J by 0 bases, with 5 bases between them. The germline V gene encodes CDR1 WSHSY and CDR2 SAAADI. The time point was: pretreatment peripheral blood. The TCR originated in a man between 65 and 80 years old with urothelial cancer. Sequenced here: PBMCs, sampled around atezolizumab (anti-PD-L1) treatment. The V gene is TRBV10-2, the J gene TRBJ2-3; D remains unclear. CDR3 in amino acids: CASSGLSTDTQYF. The CDR3, as DNA: TGCGCCAGCAGTGGTCTAAGCACAGATACGCAGTATTTT.